The 3 T cell receptor beta chains listed next were all sequenced from one sample in a study of shared clonotypes between healthy human individuals. Repertoires were generated with immunoSEQ multiplex PCR, while TCRdb's copy carries only in-frame clones and drops some. The sample has 1 million to 1.3 million clones, approximately 78% seen once. The source material was memory CD4+ T cells from PBMCs. The subset denotes: CD45RA-negative fraction. Source of these receptors: a man between 18 and 35 years old in good health. Some clones in this sample may be carry-over from other donors' samples.

This chain links TRBV7-9 with TRBJ2-5; possibly TRBD1 for D (6 bases). Germline V gene sequence: CDR1 SEHNR, CDR2 FQNEAQ (reference sequence). This CDR3 has 15 residues. Trimming shortened V by 6 bases and J by 1 base, and 15 bases separated the two germline ends. CDR3 DNA: TGTGCCAGCAGGCCTGGGGGCTCCACCCAAGAGACCCAGTACTTC. Residues: CASRPGGSTQETQYF.

This chain uses TRBV11-2 with TRBJ2-5, with D perhaps given as TRBD1 or TRBD2 (5 bases each). CDR1 and CDR2 from the germline V gene are SGHAT and FQNNGV. The CDR3 is 15 amino acids. Deletions cut 2 bases from V and 5 bases from J, with 15 bases between. CDR3 amino acids: CASSLTGLLGETQYF. The DNA of the CDR3 is TGTGCCAGCAGCTTAACGGGGCTCCTCGGGGAGACCCAGTACTTC. Filled out from reference TRBV11-2 and TRBJ2-5, the complete variable domain reads EAGVAQSPRYKIIEKRQSVAFWCNPISGHATLYWYQQILGQGPKLLIQFQNNGVVDDSQLPKDRFSAERLKGVDSTLKIQPAKLEDSAVYLCASSLTGLLGETQYFGPGTRLLVL.

This rearrangement joins TRBV6-1 to TRBJ1-1; D is unclear. The CDR3 has 12 amino acids. The ends were cut back, 7 bases at V and 3 bases at J, with 9 bases in the middle. Germline lookup yields CDR1 MNHNS and CDR2 SASEGT. Written as DNA, the CDR3 is TGTGCCAGCATTGTGCCGGACACTGAAGCTTTCTTT. Translated, it gives CASIVPDTEAFF.